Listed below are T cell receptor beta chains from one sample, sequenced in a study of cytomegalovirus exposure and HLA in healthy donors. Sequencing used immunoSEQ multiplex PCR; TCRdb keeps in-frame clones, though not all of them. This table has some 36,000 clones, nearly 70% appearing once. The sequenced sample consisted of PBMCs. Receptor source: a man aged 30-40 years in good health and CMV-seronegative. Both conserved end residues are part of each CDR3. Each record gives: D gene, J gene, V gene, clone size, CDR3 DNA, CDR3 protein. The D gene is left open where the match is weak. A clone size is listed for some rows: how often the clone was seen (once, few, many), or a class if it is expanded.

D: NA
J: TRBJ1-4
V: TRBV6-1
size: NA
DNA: TGTGCCAGCAGTGACAGACCCCAGGCTAATGAAAAACTGTTTTTT
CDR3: CASSDRPQANEKLFF

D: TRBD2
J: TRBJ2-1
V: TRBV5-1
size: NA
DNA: TGCGCCAGCAGCCCCTATAGCGGGAGGAAGGGCAATGAGCAGTTCTTC
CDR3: CASSPYSGRKGNEQFF

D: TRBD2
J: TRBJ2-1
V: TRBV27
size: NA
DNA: TGTGCCAGCAGTAACGGACTAGCGGGATACAATGAGCAGTTCTTC
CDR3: CASSNGLAGYNEQFF

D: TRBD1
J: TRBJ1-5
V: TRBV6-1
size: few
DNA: TGTGCCAGCAGTGAGCACCGGGACAGGATAAATCAGCCCCAGCATTTT
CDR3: CASSEHRDRINQPQHF

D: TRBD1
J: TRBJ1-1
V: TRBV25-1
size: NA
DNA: TGTGCCAGCAGATCGACAGGGCCGAACACTGAAGCTTTCTTT
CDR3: CASRSTGPNTEAFF

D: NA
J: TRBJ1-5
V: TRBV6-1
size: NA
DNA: TGTGCCAGCAGTGAAACAGGTGGCAATCAGCCCCAGCATTTT
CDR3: CASSETGGNQPQHF

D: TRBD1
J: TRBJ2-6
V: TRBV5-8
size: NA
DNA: TGTGCCAGCAGCTCGAGACAGGGGCTCTCGAGCTCTGGGGCCAACGTCCTGACTTTC
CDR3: CASSSRQGLSSSGANVLTF

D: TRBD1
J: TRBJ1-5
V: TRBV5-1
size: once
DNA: TGCGCCAGCAGCGTCGGGACAGGTGGCCAGCCCCAGCATTTT
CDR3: CASSVGTGGQPQHF

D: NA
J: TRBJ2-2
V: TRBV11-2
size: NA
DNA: TGTGCCAGCAGCCACAGGGAGGGGAACACCGGGGAGCTGTTTTTT
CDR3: CASSHREGNTGELFF

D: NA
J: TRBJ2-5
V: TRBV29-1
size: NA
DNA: TGCAGCGTTGCAGGGGTCGGAGAGACCCAGTACTTC
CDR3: CSVAGVGETQYF

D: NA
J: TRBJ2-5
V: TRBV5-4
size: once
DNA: TGTGCCAGCACCTCGCCGGGTGAAGAGACCCAGTACTTC
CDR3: CASTSPGEETQYF

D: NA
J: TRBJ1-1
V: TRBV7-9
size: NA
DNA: TGTGCCAGCAGCTTAGAGACTGGAGGCACTGAAGCTTTCTTT
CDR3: CASSLETGGTEAFF

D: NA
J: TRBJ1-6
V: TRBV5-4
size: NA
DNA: TGTGCCAGCAGGGGCGGGGGGGATTATTCACCCCTCCACTTT
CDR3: CASRGGGDYSPLHF

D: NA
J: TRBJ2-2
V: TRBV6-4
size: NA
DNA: TGTGCCAGCAGTGACACTCGTACCAACACCGGGGAGCTGTTTTTT
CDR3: CASSDTRTNTGELFF

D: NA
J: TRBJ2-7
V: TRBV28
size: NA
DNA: TGTGCCAGCAGTCTTGGGACTGGGACTTGGTCCTACGAGCAGTACTTC
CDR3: CASSLGTGTWSYEQYF

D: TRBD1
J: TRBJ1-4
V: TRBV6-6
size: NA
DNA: TGTGCCAGCAGACAGGGGAGGAGTTTGACTAATGAAAAACTGTTTTTT
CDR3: CASRQGRSLTNEKLFF

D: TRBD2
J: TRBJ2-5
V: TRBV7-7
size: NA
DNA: TGTGCTAGCAGCTTAGAGCGGGGGGCGCGGGAGACCCAGTACTTC
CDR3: CASSLERGARETQYF

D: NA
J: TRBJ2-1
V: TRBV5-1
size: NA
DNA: TGCGCCAGCAGCTTGGGGGGGAGGAACTCCTACAATGAGCAGTTCTTC
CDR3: CASSLGGRNSYNEQFF

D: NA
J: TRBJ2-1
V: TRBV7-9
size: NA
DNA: TGTGCCAGCAGCCCGTTAGCTAGCTCCTACAATGAGCAGTTCTTC
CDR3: CASSPLASSYNEQFF

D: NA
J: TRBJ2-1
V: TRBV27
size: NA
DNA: TGTGCCAGCGCCTTCCAGGGTTTAGACAATGAGCAGTTCTTC
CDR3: CASAFQGLDNEQFF

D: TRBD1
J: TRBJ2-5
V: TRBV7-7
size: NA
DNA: TGTGCTAGCACGGACAGGGGGGAGACCCAGTACTTC
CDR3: CASTDRGETQYF

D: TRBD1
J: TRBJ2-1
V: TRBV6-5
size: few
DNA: TGTGCCAGCAGCTGGAGGGACAGGGGCGAGCAGTTCTTC
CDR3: CASSWRDRGEQFF

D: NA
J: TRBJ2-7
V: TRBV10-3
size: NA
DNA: TGTGCCATCAGTGAGCGGGAGAGGAGGGAGCAGTACTTC
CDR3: CAISERERREQYF

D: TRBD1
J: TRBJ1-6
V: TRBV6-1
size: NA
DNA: TGTGCCAGCACCAGGGACAGGGTCTATTCACCCCTCCACTTT
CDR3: CASTRDRVYSPLHF

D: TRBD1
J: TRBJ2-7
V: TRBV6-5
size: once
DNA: TGTGCCAGCAGGCGGGGACAGGGAGCCTACGAGCAGTACTTC
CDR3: CASRRGQGAYEQYF

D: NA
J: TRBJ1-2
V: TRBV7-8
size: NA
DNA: TGTGCCAGCACCCTAAGAAGGGACTCTGGCTACACCTTC
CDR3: CASTLRRDSGYTF

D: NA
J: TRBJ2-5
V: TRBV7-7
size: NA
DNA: TGTGCTAGCAGCGTCCGGGGGCAAGAGACCCAGTACTTC
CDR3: CASSVRGQETQYF

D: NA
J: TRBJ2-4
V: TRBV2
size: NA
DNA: TGTGCCACCCATCGCGACGGAGACAAAAACATTCAGTACTTC
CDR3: CATHRDGDKNIQYF

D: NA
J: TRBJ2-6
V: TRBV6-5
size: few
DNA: TGTGCCAGCAGTCGCAGGGTGTCTGGGGCCAACGTCCTGACTTTC
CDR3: CASSRRVSGANVLTF

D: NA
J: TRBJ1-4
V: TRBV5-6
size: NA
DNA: TGTGCCAGCAGCCAAACGAACAGGGCCCCGTACTTT
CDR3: CASSQTNRAPYF

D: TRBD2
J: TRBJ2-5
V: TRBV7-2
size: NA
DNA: TGTGCCAGCAGTTATGGACTAGCGGGGGGAGAGACCCAGTACTTC
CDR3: CASSYGLAGGETQYF

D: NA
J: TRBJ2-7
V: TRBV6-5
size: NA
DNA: TGTGCCAGCGGTCTTTTACAGAGTATCTACGAGCAGTACTTC
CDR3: CASGLLQSIYEQYF

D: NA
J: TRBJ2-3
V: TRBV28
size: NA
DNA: TGTGCCAGCAGTTCGGTGAATATCTATTTT
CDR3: CASSSVNIYF

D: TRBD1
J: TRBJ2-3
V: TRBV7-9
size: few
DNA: TGTGCCAGCAGTCCCGGACAGGGGGACTCAGATACGCAGTATTTT
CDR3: CASSPGQGDSDTQYF

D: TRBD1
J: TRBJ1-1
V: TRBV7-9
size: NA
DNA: TGTGCCAGCAGCGCCGATTACAGGGGAACTGAAGCTTTCTTT
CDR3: CASSADYRGTEAFF

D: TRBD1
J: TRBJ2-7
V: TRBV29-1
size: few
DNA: TGCAGCGTTAAAGTGGGACAGGACACCTCCTACGAGCAGTACTTC
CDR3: CSVKVGQDTSYEQYF

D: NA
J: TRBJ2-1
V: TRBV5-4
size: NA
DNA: TGTGCCAGCAGCACTTACAATGAGCAGTTCTTC
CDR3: CASSTYNEQFF

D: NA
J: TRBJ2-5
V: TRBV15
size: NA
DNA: TGTGCCACCAGCAGACTACAGACAGCCCAAGAGACCCAGTACTTC
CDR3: CATSRLQTAQETQYF

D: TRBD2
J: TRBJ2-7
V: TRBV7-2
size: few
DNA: TGTGCCAGCAGCTTAAGCCTAGCGGGAGAGCGGAACGAGCAGTACTTC
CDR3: CASSLSLAGERNEQYF

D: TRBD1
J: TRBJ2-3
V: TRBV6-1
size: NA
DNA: TGTGCCACAGGGATAGGACAGGGAGGCACAGATACGCAGTATTTT
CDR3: CATGIGQGGTDTQYF

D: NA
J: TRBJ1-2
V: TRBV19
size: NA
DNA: TGTGCCAGTAGTCTTTCTTCCCGTGGCTACACCTTC
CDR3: CASSLSSRGYTF

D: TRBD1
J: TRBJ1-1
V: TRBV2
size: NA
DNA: TGTGCCAGCAGTGAAGCGGGACAGAGAAACACTGAAGCTTTCTTT
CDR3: CASSEAGQRNTEAFF

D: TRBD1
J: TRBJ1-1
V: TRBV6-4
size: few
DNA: TGTGCCAGAAACGAAACGACAGGGATCGGGACTGAAGCTTTCTTT
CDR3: CARNETTGIGTEAFF

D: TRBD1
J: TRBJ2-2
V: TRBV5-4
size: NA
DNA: TGTGCCAGCAGCCGGACAGGGGGCAACACCGGGGAGCTGTTTTTT
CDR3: CASSRTGGNTGELFF

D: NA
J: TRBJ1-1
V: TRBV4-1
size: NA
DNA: TGCGCCAGCAGCCAAGATCGGAGGAACACTGAAGCTTTCTTT
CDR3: CASSQDRRNTEAFF